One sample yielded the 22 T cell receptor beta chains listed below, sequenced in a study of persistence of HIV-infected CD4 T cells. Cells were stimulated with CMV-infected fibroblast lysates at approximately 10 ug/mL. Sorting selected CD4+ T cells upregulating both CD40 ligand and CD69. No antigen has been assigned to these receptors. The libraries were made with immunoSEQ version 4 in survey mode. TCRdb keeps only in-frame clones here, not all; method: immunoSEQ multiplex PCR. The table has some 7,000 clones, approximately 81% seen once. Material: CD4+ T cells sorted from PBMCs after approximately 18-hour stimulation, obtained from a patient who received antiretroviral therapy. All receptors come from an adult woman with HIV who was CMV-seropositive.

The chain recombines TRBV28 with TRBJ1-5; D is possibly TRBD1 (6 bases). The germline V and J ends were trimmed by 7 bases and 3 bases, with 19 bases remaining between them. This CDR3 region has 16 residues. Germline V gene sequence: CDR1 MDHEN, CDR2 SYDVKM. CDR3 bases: TGTGCCAGCACCTCGATTTCGGGGGACACCAATCAGCCCCAGCATTTT. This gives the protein CASTSISGDTNQPQHF.

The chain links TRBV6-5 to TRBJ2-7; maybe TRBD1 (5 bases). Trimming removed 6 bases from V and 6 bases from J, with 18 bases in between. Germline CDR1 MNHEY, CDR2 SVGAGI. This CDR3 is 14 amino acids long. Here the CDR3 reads CASSENQGPGEQYF. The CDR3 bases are TGTGCCAGCAGCGAGAATCAGGGTCCAGGCGAGCAGTACTTC.

CDR3 protein: CAIQQGVATEAFF. CDR3 nucleotides: TGTGCCATCCAACAGGGGGTGGCCACTGAAGCTTTCTTT. The J gene is TRBJ1-1, the V gene TRBV10-3; 8 nucleotides line up with TRBD1. There are 13 residues in the CDR3. J lost 4 bases, V lost 8 bases, and 6 bases had no gene match. Per the germline V gene, CDR1 is ENHRY and CDR2 is SYGVKD.

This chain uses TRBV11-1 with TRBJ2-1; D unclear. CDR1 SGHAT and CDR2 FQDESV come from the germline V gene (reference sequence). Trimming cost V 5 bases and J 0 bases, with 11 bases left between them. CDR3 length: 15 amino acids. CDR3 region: CASSPDGYSYNEQFF. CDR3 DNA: TGTGCCAGCAGCCCCGACGGGTACTCCTACAATGAGCAGTTCTTC.

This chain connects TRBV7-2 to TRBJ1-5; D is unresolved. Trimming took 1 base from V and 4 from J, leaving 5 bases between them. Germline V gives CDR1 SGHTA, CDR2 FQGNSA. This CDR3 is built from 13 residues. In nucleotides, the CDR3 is TGTGCCAGCAGCTTAGAACAGAATCAGCCCCAGCATTTT. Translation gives CASSLEQNQPQHF. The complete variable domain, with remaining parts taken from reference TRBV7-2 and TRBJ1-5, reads GAGVSQSPSNKVTEKGKDVELRCDPISGHTALYWYRQSLGQGLEFLIYFQGNSAPDKSGLPSDRFSAERTGGSVSTLTIQRTQQEDSAVYLCASSLEQNQPQHFGDGTRLSIL.

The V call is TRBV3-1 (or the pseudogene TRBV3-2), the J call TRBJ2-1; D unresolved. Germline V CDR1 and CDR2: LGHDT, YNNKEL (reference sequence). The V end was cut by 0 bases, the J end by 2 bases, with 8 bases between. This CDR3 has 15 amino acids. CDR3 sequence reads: CASSQEGFPYNEQFF. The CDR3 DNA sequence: TGTGCCAGCAGCCAAGAAGGGTTCCCCTACAATGAGCAGTTCTTC.

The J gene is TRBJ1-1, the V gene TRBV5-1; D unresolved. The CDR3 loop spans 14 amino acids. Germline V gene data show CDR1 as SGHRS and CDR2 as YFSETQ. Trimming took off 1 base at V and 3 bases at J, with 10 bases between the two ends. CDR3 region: CASSLPERDTEAFF. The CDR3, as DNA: TGCGCCAGCAGCTTGCCCGAGCGGGACACTGAAGCTTTCTTT.

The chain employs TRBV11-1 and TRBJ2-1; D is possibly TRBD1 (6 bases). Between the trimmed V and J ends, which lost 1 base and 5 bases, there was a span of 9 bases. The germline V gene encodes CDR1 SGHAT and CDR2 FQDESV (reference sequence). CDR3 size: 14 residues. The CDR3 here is CASSLVGANNEQFF. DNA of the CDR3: TGTGCCAGCAGCTTAGTGGGGGCGAACAATGAGCAGTTCTTC.

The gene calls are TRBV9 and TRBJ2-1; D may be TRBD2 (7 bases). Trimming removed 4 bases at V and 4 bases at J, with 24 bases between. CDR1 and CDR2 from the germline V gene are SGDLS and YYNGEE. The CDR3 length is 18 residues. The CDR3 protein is CASSPTLGGGRLYNEQFF. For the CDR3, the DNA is TGTGCCAGCAGCCCCACACTGGGGGGGGGCAGGCTTTACAATGAGCAGTTCTTC.

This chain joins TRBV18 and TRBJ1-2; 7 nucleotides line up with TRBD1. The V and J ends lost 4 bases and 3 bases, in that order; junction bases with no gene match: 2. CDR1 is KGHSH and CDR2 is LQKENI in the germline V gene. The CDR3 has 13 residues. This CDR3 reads CASSLGQDYGYTF. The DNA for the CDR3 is TGTGCCAGCTCACTCGGACAGGACTATGGCTACACCTTC.

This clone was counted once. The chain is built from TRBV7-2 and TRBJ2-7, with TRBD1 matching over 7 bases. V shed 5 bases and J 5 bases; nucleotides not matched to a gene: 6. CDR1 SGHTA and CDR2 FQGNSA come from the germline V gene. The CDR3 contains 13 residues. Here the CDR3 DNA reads TGTGCCAGCAGCCTGACAGGGTACGACGAGCAGTACTTC. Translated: CASSLTGYDEQYF. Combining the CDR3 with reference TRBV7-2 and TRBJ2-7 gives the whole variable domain GAGVSQSPSNKVTEKGKDVELRCDPISGHTALYWYRQSLGQGLEFLIYFQGNSAPDKSGLPSDRFSAERTGGSVSTLTIQRTQQEDSAVYLCASSLTGYDEQYFGPGTRLTVT.

CDR3 coding DNA: TGCAGTGCTAGTGGGTCTTGGGAGGAAAAACTGTTTTTT. It encodes CSASGSWEEKLFF. V gene TRBV20-1 combines with J gene TRBJ1-4; D remains ambiguous. V shed 3 bases and J shed 8 bases, with 13 bases lying between them. Germline CDR1 DFQATT, CDR2 SNEGSKA (reference sequence). The CDR3 sequence is 13 residues long.

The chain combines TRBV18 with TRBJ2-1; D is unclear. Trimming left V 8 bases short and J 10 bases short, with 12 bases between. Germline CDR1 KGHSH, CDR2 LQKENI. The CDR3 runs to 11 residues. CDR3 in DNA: TGTGCCAGCGCCCCCGTGGCAGAGCAGTTCTTC. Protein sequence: CASAPVAEQFF.

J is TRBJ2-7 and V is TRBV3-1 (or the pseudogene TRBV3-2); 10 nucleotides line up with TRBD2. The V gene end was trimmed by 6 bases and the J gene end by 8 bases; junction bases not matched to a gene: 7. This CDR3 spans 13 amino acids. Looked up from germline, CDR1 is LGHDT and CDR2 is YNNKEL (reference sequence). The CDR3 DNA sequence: TGTGCCAGCAGTCCGGGACTAGCGCTTCAGCAGTACTTC. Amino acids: CASSPGLALQQYF.

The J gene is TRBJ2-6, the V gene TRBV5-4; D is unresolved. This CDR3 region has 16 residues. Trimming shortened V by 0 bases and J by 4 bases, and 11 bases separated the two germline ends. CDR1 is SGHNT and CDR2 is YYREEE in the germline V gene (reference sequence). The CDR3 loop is CASSLGWRSGANVLTF. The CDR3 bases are TGTGCCAGCAGCTTGGGATGGCGCTCGGGGGCCAACGTCCTGACTTTC.

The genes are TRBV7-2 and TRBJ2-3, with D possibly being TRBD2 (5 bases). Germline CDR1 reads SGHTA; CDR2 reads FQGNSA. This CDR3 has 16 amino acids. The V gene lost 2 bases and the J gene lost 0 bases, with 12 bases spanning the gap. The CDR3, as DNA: TGTGCCAGCAGCTTACTGGCGGGTCCTAGCACAGATACGCAGTATTTT. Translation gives CASSLLAGPSTDTQYF.

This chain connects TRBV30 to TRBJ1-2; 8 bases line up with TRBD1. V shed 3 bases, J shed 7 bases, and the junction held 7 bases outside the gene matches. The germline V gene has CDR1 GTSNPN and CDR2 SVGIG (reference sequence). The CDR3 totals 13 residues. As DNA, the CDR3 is TGTGCCTGGAGATTTGGGACAGGAGTTGGCTACACCTTC. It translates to CAWRFGTGVGYTF.

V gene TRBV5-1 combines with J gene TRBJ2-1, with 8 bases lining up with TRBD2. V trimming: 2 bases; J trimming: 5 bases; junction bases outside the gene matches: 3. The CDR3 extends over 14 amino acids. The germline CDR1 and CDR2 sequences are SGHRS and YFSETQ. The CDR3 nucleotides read TGCGCCAGCAGCTTTACTAGCGGAAACAATGAGCAGTTCTTC. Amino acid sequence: CASSFTSGNNEQFF.

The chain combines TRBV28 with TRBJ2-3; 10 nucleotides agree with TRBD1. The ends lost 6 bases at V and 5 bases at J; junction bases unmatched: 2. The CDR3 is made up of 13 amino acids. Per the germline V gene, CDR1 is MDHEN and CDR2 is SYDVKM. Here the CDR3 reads CASRTGGEDTQYF. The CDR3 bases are TGTGCCAGCAGGACAGGGGGCGAAGATACGCAGTATTTT.

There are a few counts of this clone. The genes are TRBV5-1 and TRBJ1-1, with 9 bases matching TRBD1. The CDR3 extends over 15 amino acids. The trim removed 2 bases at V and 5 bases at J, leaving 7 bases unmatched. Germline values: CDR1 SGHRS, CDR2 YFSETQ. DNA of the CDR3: TGCGCCAGCAGCTTAGGGGACAGGGCGGGAACTGAAGCTTTCTTT. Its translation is CASSLGDRAGTEAFF.

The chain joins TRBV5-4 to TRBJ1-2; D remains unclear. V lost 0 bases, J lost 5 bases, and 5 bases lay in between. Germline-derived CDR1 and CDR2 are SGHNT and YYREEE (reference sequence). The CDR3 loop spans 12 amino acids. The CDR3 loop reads CASSLEGYGYTF. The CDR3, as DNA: TGTGCCAGCAGCTTGGAGGGATATGGCTACACCTTC.

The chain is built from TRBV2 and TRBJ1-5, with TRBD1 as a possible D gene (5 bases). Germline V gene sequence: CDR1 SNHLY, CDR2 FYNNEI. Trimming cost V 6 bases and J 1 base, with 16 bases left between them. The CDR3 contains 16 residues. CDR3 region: CASSVRGGESNQPQHF. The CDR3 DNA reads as TGTGCCAGCAGCGTTAGGGGAGGGGAGAGCAATCAGCCCCAGCATTTT.